This T cell receptor (beta chain) was sequenced for a study of regulatory T cells in long-lasting Graves disease. This CDR3 is 14 amino acids long. V lost 3 bases and J lost 0, with 10 bases in between. Per germline, CDR1 SGDLS and CDR2 YYNGEE. According to the study, TCR beta libraries were built with iRepertoire HTBI primers and CDR3-region Arm-PCR. In the original workflow: Across all samples, roughly 62 TRBV segments and 15 or so TRBJ segments were identified. A single record per CDR3 protein comes from TCRdb applying MiXCR to the multiplex PCR reads. The V and J calls here are based on TCRdb, not the publication. The sample has 650,000 to 700,000 distinct CDR3 sequences, around 30% seen once. This clonotype was seen ten or more times. As to time point: persistent/refractory GD, antithyroid drugs over 5 years with positive TRAb. The TCR library was prepared using RNA isolated from PBMCs.

The rearrangement uses TRBV9 and TRBJ2-7, with D uncertain. The sequence was obtained from a female donor with Graves disease. The sequences come from peripheral blood mononuclear cells (PBMCs), collected when the disease was refractory, from a patient treated with antithyroid drugs. CDR3 sequence: CASSAHPSSYEQYF. CDR3 bases: TGTGCCAGCAGCGCCCACCCTAGCTCCTACGAGCAGTACTTC.